A selection of T cell receptor beta chains follows, all from one sample in a study of PD-L1 blockade in urothelial cancer. Using immunoSEQ multiplex PCR, the repertoire was profiled, and TCRdb retains in-frame clones only, with some absent. The repertoire has 53,000 or so clones, around 87% of them found once; the top ten carry approximately 16%. Sequencing was performed on PBMCs, taken around atezolizumab (anti-PD-L1) treatment. These receptors were obtained from a man between 60 and 70 years old with urothelial cancer. CDR3s include the opening cysteine and the closing phenylalanine or tryptophan. The D gene is left open where the match is weak. Some rows mark clone size as missing; the rest say once, few, many or name a class of expanded clone.

j_call clone_size d_call v_call cdr3_aa cdr3_nt
TRBJ1-5 - TRBD1 TRBV2 CASRGQTGNSNQPQHF TGTGCCAGCAGGGGCCAGACAGGGAATAGCAATCAGCCCCAGCATTTT
TRBJ2-2 - - TRBV6-6 CASSYGLVTGGELFF TGTGCCAGCAGTTACGGCCTAGTTACCGGCGGGGAGCTGTTTTTT
TRBJ2-7 few TRBD2 TRBV10-1 CASRLAGPSYEQYF TGCGCCAGCCGACTAGCGGGACCCTCCTACGAGCAGTACTTC
TRBJ1-3 - - TRBV9 CASSPIGVSSGNTIYF TGTGCCAGCAGCCCCATAGGGGTGAGCTCTGGAAACACCATATATTTT
TRBJ1-2 - TRBD1 TRBV10-3 CAISDPTGTDGYTF TGTGCCATCAGTGATCCGACAGGGACAGATGGCTACACCTTC
TRBJ1-1 - - TRBV28 CASSLSEVTPEAFF TGTGCCAGCAGTTTATCCGAGGTAACGCCTGAAGCTTTCTTT
TRBJ2-2 - - TRBV18 CASSPRQAGDRTGELFF TGTGCCAGCTCACCACGACAGGCGGGGGATAGGACCGGGGAGCTGTTTTTT
TRBJ2-3 - - TRBV18 CASSPTGDTQYF TGTGCCAGCTCACCGACTGGGGATACGCAGTATTTT
TRBJ2-7 - TRBD1 TRBV7-9 CASSTWDSYYEQYF TGTGCCAGCAGCACATGGGACAGTTACTACGAGCAGTACTTC
TRBJ1-2 - - TRBV5-1 CASSPSRLDGEGGGYTF TGCGCCAGCAGCCCCAGCCGACTGGACGGCGAGGGCGGTGGCTACACCTTC